The 11 T cell receptor beta chains in this list originate from one sample, sequenced in a study of CD8+ T cells in alopecia areata. The authors extracted RNA and reverse transcribed it into cDNA as the sequencing template. Sequencing used immunoSEQ multiplex PCR; TCRdb keeps in-frame clones, though not all of them. Found here are 150,000 or so clones, 50% to 60% of them singletons; the top ten hold more than 4.5%. The sequencing sample was made of CD4+ T cells sorted from blood. The origin of the receptors is a human donor in good health.

The rearrangement links TRBV27 to TRBJ2-3; D assignment may be TRBD1 or TRBD2 (7 bases each). The CDR3 extends over 16 amino acids. V lost 6 bases and J 4 bases, leaving 20 bases between the germline ends. CDR1 is MNHEY, CDR2 SMNVEV, per germline (reference sequence). The CDR3 DNA is TGTGCCAGCAGGGAGGGAGCAGGGGGGGTAGCAGATACGCAGTATTTT. Translated: CASREGAGGVADTQYF.

This clone has a handful of counts. The V and J genes are TRBV10-3 and TRBJ1-5; weak D call: TRBD1 (5 bases). The V and J ends lost 0 bases and 2 bases respectively, with 8 bases between them. The CDR3 has 15 residues. Germline values: CDR1 ENHRY, CDR2 SYGVKD. CDR3 sequence: CAISESDSGNQPQHF. For the CDR3, the DNA is TGTGCCATCAGTGAGTCCGACAGTGGCAATCAGCCCCAGCATTTT.

Only a few counts were recorded for this clone. CDR3: CSVLPGQNYEQYF. The CDR3 bases are TGCAGCGTTTTACCGGGACAGAACTACGAGCAGTACTTC. The chain employs TRBV29-1 and TRBJ2-7; 7 nucleotides agree with TRBD1. The CDR3 spans 13 residues. Trimming cost V 5 bases and J 3 bases; bases outside gene matches: 7. Germline values: CDR1 SQVTM, CDR2 ANQGSEA.

This clone turned up a few times. The chain has TRBV11-2 and TRBJ1-2; weak D call: TRBD1 (6 bases). V gave up 5 bases and J gave up 2 bases, with 12 bases separating them. The germline gives CDR1 SGHAT, CDR2 FQNNGV. This CDR3 has 14 amino acids. The CDR3 nucleotides are TGTGCCAGCAGCCGGAGAACAGGGAACTATGGCTACACCTTC. Translated: CASSRRTGNYGYTF.

This clone appeared a single time. The rearrangement uses TRBV7-3 and TRBJ2-1; possible D gene TRBD2, 5 bases. V shed 2 bases and J shed 2 bases, with 10 bases lying between them. Germline V lookup: CDR1 SGHTA, CDR2 FQGTGA. The CDR3 runs 15 residues. CDR3 DNA sequence: TGTGCCAGCAGCTTAGGCCAGCGGCCCTACAATGAGCAGTTCTTC. Translation gives CASSLGQRPYNEQFF.

This clone was counted only a few times. This rearrangement joins TRBV4-1 to TRBJ2-4; the D gene could be TRBD1 or TRBD2 (6 bases each). V was shortened by 1 base and J by 5 bases, with 12 bases between the two germline ends. The CDR3 extends over 15 amino acids. Per the germline V gene, CDR1 is MGHRA and CDR2 is YSYEKL. The CDR3 here is CASSQGRGAENIQYF. The DNA of the CDR3 is TGCGCCAGCAGCCAAGGGAGGGGGGCCGAAAACATTCAGTACTTC.

V usage is TRBV5-1 and J usage is TRBJ2-5; 7 nucleotides line up with TRBD1. The CDR3 extends over 13 amino acids. The V gene's germline CDR1 is SGHRS and CDR2 YFSETQ. Trimming cost V 7 bases and J 5 bases; bases outside gene matches: 8. This CDR3 reads CASFNRGVETQYF. The CDR3 DNA sequence: TGCGCCAGCTTTAACAGGGGCGTGGAGACCCAGTACTTC.

The gene calls are TRBV6-1 and TRBJ2-1; maybe TRBD2 (6 bases). The CDR3 loop spans 14 amino acids. CDR1 MNHNS and CDR2 SASEGT come from the germline V gene. V was pared by 3 bases and J by 5 bases, with 11 bases between. DNA of the CDR3: TGTGCCAGCAGTGAGGGACTCCCTAACAATGAGCAGTTCTTC. Residues: CASSEGLPNNEQFF.

The rearrangement links TRBV27 to TRBJ2-7; 14 bases line up with TRBD2. The CDR3 spans 17 residues. The junction had 12 bases not matched to a gene; V was cut back by 6 bases and J by 5 bases. Per the germline V gene, CDR1 is MNHEY and CDR2 is SMNVEV (reference sequence). The DNA for the CDR3 is TGTGCCAGCAGGCGACCCGGGACTAGCGGGAGAGGGCACGAGCAGTACTTC. Protein sequence: CASRRPGTSGRGHEQYF.

The chain is built from TRBV15 and TRBJ2-7; D is undetermined. Germline V lookup: CDR1 LNHNV, CDR2 YYDKDF (reference sequence). Trimming took off 1 base at V and 10 bases at J, with 14 bases between the two ends. This CDR3 has 13 amino acids. The CDR3 loop reads CATSRGSTPEQYF. The CDR3 nucleotides are TGTGCCACCAGCAGAGGCTCCACTCCGGAACAGTACTTC.

V usage is TRBV7-2 and J usage is TRBJ2-2, with unresolved D. CDR3 size: 17 residues. V lost 1 base, J lost 3 bases, and 15 bases lay in between. Germline V gene lookup returns CDR1 SGHTA and CDR2 FQGNSA. Written as DNA, the CDR3 is TGTGCCAGCAGCTTAGGTCACTTCACTCCGGACACCGGGGAGCTGTTTTTT. It is translated as CASSLGHFTPDTGELFF. The full variable domain, completed using reference TRBV7-2 and TRBJ2-2, is GAGVSQSPSNKVTEKGKDVELRCDPISGHTALYWYRQSLGQGLEFLIYFQGNSAPDKSGLPSDRFSAERTGGSVSTLTIQRTQQEDSAVYLCASSLGHFTPDTGELFFGEGSRLTVL.